The source of this TCR beta chain is a study of technical replicates of blood from a few donors. The CDR3 has 14 residues. Germline V CDR1 and CDR2: LNHDA, SQIVND (reference sequence). V gave up 5 bases and J gave up 3 bases, with 14 bases separating them. Sequenced by immunoSEQ multiplex PCR; TCRdb stores in-frame clones only, minus some. This repertoire shows more than 65,000 clones, about 97% found once; its top ten account for 0.25% to 0.3%. J is TRBJ2-7 and V is TRBV19, with D possibly matching TRBD1 (6 bases). The sample consisted of T cells isolated from PBMCs. The receptor was derived from a human donor in good health. The CDR3 nucleotides read TGTGCCAGTAGTTATCAGGACAGATTCTACGAGCAGTACTTC. Protein product: CASSYQDRFYEQYF.